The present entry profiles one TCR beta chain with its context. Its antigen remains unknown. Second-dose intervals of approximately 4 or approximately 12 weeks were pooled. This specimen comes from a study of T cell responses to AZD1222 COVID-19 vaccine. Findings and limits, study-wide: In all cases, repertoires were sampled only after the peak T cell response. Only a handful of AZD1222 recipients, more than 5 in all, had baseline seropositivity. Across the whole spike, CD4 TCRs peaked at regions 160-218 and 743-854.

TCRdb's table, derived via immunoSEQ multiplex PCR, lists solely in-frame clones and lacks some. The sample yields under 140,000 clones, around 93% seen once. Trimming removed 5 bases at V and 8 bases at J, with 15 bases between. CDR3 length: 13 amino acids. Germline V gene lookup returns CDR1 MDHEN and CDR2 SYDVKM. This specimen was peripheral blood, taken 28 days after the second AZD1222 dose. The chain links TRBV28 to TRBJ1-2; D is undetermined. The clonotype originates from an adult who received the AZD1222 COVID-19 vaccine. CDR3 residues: CASSPERVDGYTF. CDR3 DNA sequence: TGTGCCAGCAGTCCGGAAAGGGTGGACGGCTACACCTTC.